Below, one TCR beta chain is given with its context. Its antigen is unidentified. Stage II-IVA oral cavity squamous cell carcinoma was new and untreated by systemic or radiation therapy. This specimen comes from a study of neoadjuvant anti-PD-1 for oral cavity cancer. The CDR3 is made up of 14 amino acids. Germline assignment: CDR1 PRHDT and CDR2 FYEKMQ (reference sequence). V dropped 4 bases and J dropped 3 bases, with 13 bases sitting between them. The method was immunoSEQ multiplex PCR; TCRdb's version includes in-frame clones alone and lacks a portion of them. The repertoire holds 30,000 to 35,000 clones, with approximately 87% as singletons. Broader study findings: TCR analyses covered only a few patients per response group.

Sequenced here: PBMCs, sampled before nivolumab (anti-PD-1) treatment. The rearrangement joins TRBV13 to TRBJ2-7, with a possible D match to TRBD1 (6 bases). The TCR sequence derives from a person between 40 and 85 years old with oral cavity squamous cell carcinoma. DNA of the CDR3: TGTGCCAGCAGCTCCCGGACAGCCTTCTACGAGCAGTACTTC. It is translated as CASSSRTAFYEQYF.